The 19 T cell receptor beta chains below come from one sample, sequenced in a study of cytomegalovirus exposure and HLA in healthy donors. Primers: 60 Vbeta forward and 13 Jbeta reverse. Only in-frame clones appear in the TCRdb table, and some are missing; sequencing was by immunoSEQ multiplex PCR. The data hold about 120,000 clones, with about three quarters observed a single time. The material sequenced was PBMCs. These receptors came from a female donor in good health and CMV-seronegative.

V is TRBV19 and J is TRBJ2-1; tentative D call: TRBD2 (7 bases). Between the trimmed V and J ends, which lost 7 bases and 9 bases, there was a span of 22 bases. Germline V gene sequence: CDR1 LNHDA, CDR2 SQIVND (reference sequence). The CDR3 spans 15 residues. The CDR3 loop is CASTLGGARIGEQFF. The CDR3 bases are TGTGCCAGTACTTTAGGGGGGGCCAGAATTGGTGAGCAGTTCTTC.

The V gene is TRBV25-1, the J gene TRBJ1-1; 8 nucleotides line up with TRBD1. The CDR3 totals 15 residues. The germline V gene encodes CDR1 MGHDK and CDR2 SYGVNS. V lost 2 bases, J lost 11 bases, and 13 bases stayed unmatched. The CDR3 reads CASSEKIRGRPVAFF. CDR3 coding DNA: TGTGCCAGCAGTGAAAAGATCAGGGGGCGGCCGGTTGCTTTCTTT.

This clone is a singleton in its sample. In DNA, the CDR3 is TGTGCCAGCAGCCCGACGGAGCCCAGGAACACTGAAGCTTTCTTT. It specifies CASSPTEPRNTEAFF. The J gene is TRBJ1-1, the V gene TRBV7-6; no reliable D call. Germline CDR1 SGHVS, CDR2 FNYEAQ. This CDR3 has 15 amino acids. With 5 bases removed from V and 1 base from J, the gap between germline ends came to 14 bases.

The chain recombines TRBV27 with TRBJ1-2, with a tentative D call TRBD1 (6 bases). Germline loops: CDR1 MNHEY, CDR2 SMNVEV (reference sequence). V was shortened by 3 bases and J by 2 bases, with 16 bases between the two germline ends. The CDR3 runs to 16 residues. CDR3 region: CASSFSGQGRNYGYTF. The CDR3 DNA sequence: TGTGCCAGCAGTTTTTCCGGTCAGGGGAGAAACTATGGCTACACCTTC.

This chain connects TRBV19 to TRBJ2-4, with 10 bases aligning to TRBD2. The germline V gene encodes CDR1 LNHDA and CDR2 SQIVND (reference sequence). The J segment lost 8 bases and the V segment lost 2 bases, leaving 3 bases of the junction unmatched. The CDR3 loop spans 14 amino acids. The CDR3 sequence is CASSITSGADIQYF. DNA of the CDR3: TGTGCCAGTAGTATAACTAGCGGGGCTGACATTCAGTACTTC. The complete variable domain, with remaining parts taken from reference TRBV19 and TRBJ2-4, reads DGGITQSPKYLFRKEGQNVTLSCEQNLNHDAMYWYRQDPGQGLRLIYYSQIVNDFQKGDIAEGYSVSREKKESFPLTVTSAQKNPTAFYLCASSITSGADIQYFGAGTRLSVL.

In the case of this clone: Relative to the germline gene, one junction end is altered; a read error may explain this. This chain connects TRBV2 to TRBJ2-7, with D unclear. CDR3 size: 9 residues. Germline V lookup: CDR1 SNHLY, CDR2 FYNNEI. The chain's CDR3 is CASSEHRRF. The DNA of the CDR3 is TGTGCCAGCAGTGAGCATAGGAGATTC. The variable domain in full, with the rest retrieved from reference TRBV2 and TRBJ2-7, is EPEVTQTPSHQVTQMGQEVILRCVPISNHLYFYWYRQILGQKVEFLVSFYNNEISEKSEIFDDQFSVERPDGSNFTLKIRSTKLEDSAMYFCASSEHRRFGPGTRLTVT.

V usage is TRBV6-4 and J usage is TRBJ2-3, with TRBD1 as a possible D gene (6 bases). Germline values: CDR1 MRHNA, CDR2 SNTAGT. The V end lost 2 bases, the J end lost 1 base, and 10 bases lay between the germline ends. The CDR3 totals 15 residues. The CDR3 sequence: CASSDEGGGTDTQYF. CDR3 sequence (DNA): TGTGCCAGCAGTGACGAAGGGGGTGGCACAGATACGCAGTATTTT.

The rearrangement uses TRBV14 and TRBJ1-5; D unclear. The germline gives CDR1 SGHDN, CDR2 FVKESK. The CDR3 length is 16 residues. The V and J ends lost 0 bases and 9 bases respectively, with 18 bases between them. CDR3 sequence reads: CASSQETVRPEGPQHF. The DNA of the CDR3 is TGTGCCAGCAGCCAAGAGACTGTAAGGCCTGAGGGGCCCCAGCATTTT.

This clone came up a few times. The V and J genes are TRBV4-3 and TRBJ1-1; tentative D call: TRBD1 (6 bases). The CDR3 contains 16 residues. Germline values: CDR1 LGHNA, CDR2 YSLEER. Trimming pared 1 base from V and 1 base from J, leaving 13 bases between. The CDR3 sequence is CASSQVWGQQNTEAFF. Here the CDR3 DNA reads TGCGCCAGCAGCCAAGTGTGGGGGCAGCAGAACACTGAAGCTTTCTTT.

This clone was detected only once. The genes are TRBV5-1 and TRBJ1-2; a possible D gene is TRBD1 (5 bases). Germline V gives CDR1 SGHRS, CDR2 YFSETQ. CDR3 length equals 14 residues. V dropped 3 bases and J dropped 5 bases, with 14 bases sitting between them. The CDR3 region has the DNA TGCGCCAGCAGCTCCACCCAGGGACTTTATGGCTACACCTTC. This gives the protein CASSSTQGLYGYTF. Full variable domain (remainder filled in from reference TRBV5-1 and TRBJ1-2): KAGVTQTPRYLIKTRGQQVTLSCSPISGHRSVSWYQQTPGQGLQFLFEYFSETQRNKGNFPGRFSGRQFSNSRSEMNVSTLELGDSALYLCASSSTQGLYGYTFGSGTRLTVV.

This clone occurred once. The chain couples TRBV6-4 to TRBJ1-2, with a weak D call TRBD1 (5 bases). V was cut by 4 bases and J by 0 bases, with 12 bases left in between. In germline, CDR1 is MRHNA, CDR2 SNTAGT. This CDR3 contains 15 residues. CDR3 bases: TGTGCCAGCAGTGCTACAGGCTCCTCTAACTATGGCTACACCTTC. This translates into CASSATGSSNYGYTF.

The chain couples TRBV19 to TRBJ2-1; 9 bases map to TRBD2. After removal of 2 bases from V and 7 bases from J, the junction contained 6 bases not matched to a gene. Per germline, CDR1 LNHDA and CDR2 SQIVND (reference sequence). The CDR3 extends over 15 amino acids. The CDR3 region has the DNA TGTGCCAGTAGTATATTGCGGGGGGGCCGGAATGAGCAGTTCTTC. Protein: CASSILRGGRNEQFF.

This chain joins TRBV5-4 and TRBJ2-3; maybe TRBD2 (6 bases). V lost 2 bases and J lost 1, with 8 bases in between. The CDR3 length is 14 residues. Germline V gene data show CDR1 as SGHNT and CDR2 as YYREEE (reference sequence). The CDR3 nucleotides read TGTGCCAGCAGCTTCCCGGGGGGCACAGATACGCAGTATTTT. It translates to CASSFPGGTDTQYF.

The V gene is TRBV7-2, the J gene TRBJ2-7, with a possible D match to TRBD2 (7 bases). CDR1 and CDR2 from the germline V gene are SGHTA and FQGNSA. Trimming took off 5 bases at V and 4 bases at J, with 15 bases between the two ends. CDR3 length equals 14 residues. The CDR3 nucleotides are TGTGCCAGCAGCCCAGGGGACTATTTTTACGAGCAGTACTTC. Residues: CASSPGDYFYEQYF.

The sample holds a few counts of this clone. V gene TRBV6-5 combines with J gene TRBJ2-1; D is undetermined. Germline V gene sequence: CDR1 MNHEY, CDR2 SVGAGI. Trimming took off 3 bases at V and 0 bases at J, with 9 bases between the two ends. CDR3 length: 15 amino acids. The CDR3 is CASSYGHGSYNEQFF. The CDR3 DNA reads as TGTGCCAGCAGTTATGGCCATGGCTCCTACAATGAGCAGTTCTTC.

The chain employs TRBV5-4 and TRBJ2-3; 7 bases fit TRBD2. V was clipped by 0 bases and J by 0 bases; unmatched bases: 7. CDR1 and CDR2 from the germline V gene are SGHNT and YYREEE (reference sequence). The CDR3 consists of 17 residues. This chain's CDR3 is CASSLAGTNPSTDTQYF. The CDR3, as DNA: TGTGCCAGCAGCTTGGCCGGGACTAACCCAAGCACAGATACGCAGTATTTT.

This clone was picked up a small number of times. The V gene is TRBV5-1, the J gene TRBJ1-1, with TRBD1 matching over 8 bases. Trimming at V came to 0 bases and at J to 4 bases, leaving 8 bases not matched to a gene. The germline V gene encodes CDR1 SGHRS and CDR2 YFSETQ. The CDR3 is made up of 16 amino acids. The CDR3 DNA reads TGCGCCAGCAGCTTGGAAACTCCTGACAGGGGCACTGAAGCTTTCTTT. Its translation is CASSLETPDRGTEAFF.

J is TRBJ1-5 and V is TRBV27; D is ambiguous. V was clipped by 5 bases and J by 1 base, with 12 bases between them. Germline CDR1 reads MNHEY; CDR2 reads SMNVEV (reference sequence). This CDR3 has 15 residues. The CDR3 DNA follows: TGTGCCAGCAGTAACCTACCAGGAAGCAATCAGCCCCAGCATTTT. It is translated as CASSNLPGSNQPQHF.

J is TRBJ1-2 and V is TRBV2, with unresolved D. This CDR3 spans 10 amino acids. The V gene's germline CDR1 is SNHLY and CDR2 FYNNEI. V lost 8 bases, J lost 5 bases, and 6 bases lay in between. The CDR3 DNA is TGTGCCAGCCGGGTATATGGCTACACCTTC. Its translation: CASRVYGYTF.